This TCR beta chain was captured in a study of cytomegalovirus exposure and HLA in healthy donors (dated by TCRdb to about 2017). About the study as a whole: According to an earlier analysis of around 600 of the donors, some 170 million T cells yielded 117 million unique TCR beta sequences and roughly 280 Gb of sequence data. The study was designed to test whether signatures of past pathogen exposure could be identified by cataloging public T cell receptors. To decide whether each TCR beta V gene segment behaved as functional or pseudogenic, an earlier analysis of 587 of the donors relied on high-throughput TCR beta sequencing. A later analysis re-examined previously published TCR beta repertoires from over 500 donors and added high-resolution HLA genotyping to investigate patterns of TCR occurrence. In a later genetic analysis, genome-wide SNP genotypes for about 55% of the 666 donors were used, and that subset was treated as a discovery cohort. The later analysis used no new phenotypic data to find candidate immune exposures, relying instead on TCR beta sequences and their occurrence across donors. Among the roughly 400 genotyped donors, approximately 82% belonged to the genetic ancestry cluster associated with self-reported Caucasian donors. The number of typed donors differed by locus: about 620-630 for A, B, C, DRB1 and DQB1; some 500 for DQA1; 606 for DPA1; and 400 to 480 for DPB1. Along with the approximately 700-subject first cohort, a separate validation cohort of more than 90 different subjects was used. Roughly 300 gigabases of sequencing data and approximately 80 million unique TCR sequences were included in an early release covering around 650 HLA-typed donors. High-throughput TCR immunosequencing, statistical association of individual TCRs with disease status, and machine learning were combined to predict cytomegalovirus infection status. On average, around 240,000 unique TCR beta nucleotide sequences were sequenced per donor among some 420 genotyped donors of the cohort, with roughly 19% of those sequences being non-productive. Both class I and class II loci were covered by HLA typing, at four-digit resolution. Every repertoire in the discovery cohort had been generated on one and the same sequencing platform. Using immunosequencing, the study profiled T cell repertoires from some 670 subjects and related those repertoires to cytomegalovirus serostatus. Alongside the repertoire data, information on donor age, sex, ethnicity and CMV serostatus was compiled. A few DR-DQ haplotypes were handled as single units for association and clustering because linkage in the cohort was strong.

V is pared back by 1 base and J by 7 bases, with 15 bases lying between the germline termini. CDR3 length: 14 amino acids, cysteine to phenylalanine. Only the CDR3 DNA is retained, 42 bases long and in frame from the first base. The germline V gene specifies SGHRS as CDR1 and YFSETQ as CDR2. Library method: the immunoSEQ multiplex PCR assay. For the multiplex PCR, a mixture combining 60 forward primers for TCR Vbeta segments and 13 reverse primers for TCR Jbeta segments was used. The CDR3 region of rearranged TCR beta genes was amplified from genomic DNA with a multiplex PCR assay. The Illumina HiSeq System was used to sequence the amplified TCR beta libraries as 87-base-pair reads. In the paper's pipeline: In a later analysis, some 80 million unique TCR beta chains were counted across the 500 to 850 repertoires, and around 10 million of these chains were shared by at least two donors. Raw reads were error-corrected and collapsed into unique sequences with a nearest-neighbor algorithm that merged closely related sequences to remove PCR and sequencing errors. To assign V, D and J gene segments, CDR3 sequences were aligned to IMGT reference sequences. For a sequence to be retained, a match of at least six nucleotides was required to both a V gene segment and a J gene segment. Rearrangements were classified as productive when the CDR3 lacked stop codons and remained in frame with V and J, and all other rearrangements were classified as non-productive. Following IMGT convention, CDR3 was defined as the stretch from the second conserved V-encoded cysteine up to the conserved J-encoded phenylalanine. The earlier analysis of 500 to 650 of the donors excluded any sequence lacking an unambiguous match to a single V gene segment. In an earlier analysis of approximately 550 of the donors, V segments were called functional above 56.7% productive rearrangements and were called segregating when the between-donor standard deviation exceeded 5%. A statistical classification framework was built for diagnosing cytomegalovirus status from the catalog of TCR beta chain sequences. In a later analysis, V and J genes were assigned by comparing TCR nucleotide sequences against IMGT/GENE-DB human TR gene sequences. The TCRdist pipeline was used in a later analysis to assign CDR3 sequences and most-parsimonious VDJ recombination scenarios. In a later analysis, every TCR beta chain was defined by the combination of its CDR3 amino acid sequence and its V-gene family, and reads without a unique V-gene family were dropped. A later analysis removed 500 to 650 highly shared, low-generation-probability nucleotide sequences to deal with suspected cross-contamination and a sequencing artifact. In a later analysis, a clonal expansion index was calculated for each public chain from normalized within-repertoire ranks of inferred template counts. A later analysis computed generation probabilities with a VDJ recombination model fitted to out-of-frame rearrangements, and checked the results against IGoR. In a later analysis, TCR-TCR, TCR-HLA and TCR-CMV co-occurrence was scored with hypergeometric tests, and a repertoire-size bias correction was applied to TCR pairs. False discovery rates were estimated in a later analysis by permuting HLA or CMV assignments 20 times. In a later analysis, co-occurring TCRs were grouped with DBSCAN, and TCRdist sequence similarity was added when clustering was performed within HLA-allele-positive subsets. Co-occurrence clustering excluded repertoires with fewer than 30,000 or more than 120,000 public chains, plus five with anomalous nucleotide sharing. TCRdb took this table from immuneACCESS and kept in-frame rearrangements with V and J called. Such tables lack part of the clones; where checked against another copy, unresolved V genes explain under half of the gap, and the rest is unexplained. The DNA gave D and trimming, while V, J and clone size come from that table. The data table for this sample lists over 200,000 clones. Approximately 1% of the sample comes from the top ten.

Results the study describes overall, beyond this receptor: Compared with equally common non-associated chains, HLA-associated TCR beta chains in a later analysis were more clonally expanded and had lower generation probabilities. Broadly in line with IMGT annotations, most TCR beta V segments showed up in productive rearrangements about 87% or about 30% of the time in an earlier analysis of several hundred of the donors. Assigning TCR associations to individual alleles was difficult when HLA alleles, especially DR and DQ, strongly co-occurred. Because counts were too low, around 18 rarely observed V segments, including chromosome 9 orphons, were left out of the earlier analysis of a few hundred of the donors. A further reported finding was that TCR beta sequences accurately predicted the HLA-A and HLA-B alleles for most subjects in the first cohort. According to a later analysis, parvovirus B19, influenza, CMV and Epstein-Barr virus appeared linked to several top co-occurrence clusters. Because HLA typing was unavailable for some donors at each locus, only the typed subset was used in association tests. At a false discovery rate of 0.05, a later analysis linked around 15,000 TCR beta sequences to specific HLA alleles. Most TCR sequences were observed very rarely across donors, whereas some public TCRs were present in many individuals. A few of the identified cytomegalovirus-associated TCR beta chains were confirmed in vitro to be specific for cytomegalovirus antigens. An association between a missense DCLRE1C variant and V-gene and J-gene trimming of TCR beta chains was found in a later genetic analysis and replicated in an independent cohort. The authors suggested that the approach could potentially be extended to other disease states and immunological phenotypes. A later analysis found that TCR association rates varied across HLA loci, with DRB1 alleles showing the most associated TCRs and HLA-C alleles the fewest. The study listed 150 to 200 TCR beta chains as associated with cytomegalovirus. In this cohort, only TCR beta chains were sequenced, and detectable features were limited by the absence of alpha or paired-chain data. Compared with the 666-donor mean, donors in an Asian-associated ancestry cluster had fewer N-insertions in productive TCRs, according to a later genetic analysis. A cluster of highly shared sequence variants was judged likely to be a technical artifact of the sequencing pipeline. The presence/absence analyses assumed that sequencing depth was roughly uniform across donors, and that assumption may not be true. Most CMV-associated TCR beta chains appeared to be HLA-restricted in a later analysis, and the HLA associations seemed to be driven largely by CMV exposure. Immune exposure information for the cohort was limited to CMV serostatus. Linkage disequilibrium might explain the correlated functional status among segregating V segments, but an unknown experimental factor could not be ruled out. The classifier was reported to diagnose cytomegalovirus status with high specificity and sensitivity in both the original cohort and the validation cohort. Because the 87-base-pair reads could not distinguish some IMGT-functional V segments, including TRBV6-2 and TRBV6-3, those segments were excluded.

Note on this clone: The target of this receptor is not known.

The cohort was made up of around 720 healthy bone marrow donors. All cohort members were sampled while nominally healthy, although unrecorded immune exposures were likely present. The donor was CMV seropositive and was included in the group of some 290 seropositive cohort members. Every donor gave a peripheral blood sample, and the peripheral blood mononuclear cells from that sample were used for TCR beta sequencing. The Qiagen DNeasy Blood Extraction Kit was used to extract genomic DNA from the blood cell samples. The clonotype comes from a woman aged 25 to 39 in good health and CMV-seropositive. The chain was built from TRBV5-1 and TRBJ2-7, and the D gene may be TRBD1, 6 bases matching. Sequenced sample: PBMCs. The nucleotide sequence is given as TGCGCCAGCAGCTTGTCGACAGGAGGCCAGGAGCAGTACTTC. Protein translation: CASSLSTGGQEQYF. Where the CDR3 stops, the reference TRBV5-1 and TRBJ2-7 genes take over; the full variable domain is KAGVTQTPRYLIKTRGQQVTLSCSPISGHRSVSWYQQTPGQGLQFLFEYFSETQRNKGNFPGRFSGRQFSNSRSEMNVSTLELGDSALYLCASSLSTGGQEQYFGPGTRLTVT.